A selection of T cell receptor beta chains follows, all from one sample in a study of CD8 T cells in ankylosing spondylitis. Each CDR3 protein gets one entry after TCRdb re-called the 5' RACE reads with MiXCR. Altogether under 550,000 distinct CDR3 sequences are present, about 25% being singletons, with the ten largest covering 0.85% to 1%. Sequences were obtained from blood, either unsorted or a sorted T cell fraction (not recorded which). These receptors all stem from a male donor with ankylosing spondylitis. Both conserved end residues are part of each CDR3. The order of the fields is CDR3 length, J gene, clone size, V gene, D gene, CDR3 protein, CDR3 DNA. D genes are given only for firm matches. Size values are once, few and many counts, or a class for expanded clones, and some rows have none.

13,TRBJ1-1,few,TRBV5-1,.,CASSLSFNTEAFF,TGCGCCAGCAGCTTGAGTTTTAACACTGAAGCTTTCTTT
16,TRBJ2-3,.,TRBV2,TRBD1,CASSTPGQGYTDTQYF,TGTGCCAGCAGTACCCCCGGACAGGGTTACACAGATACGCAGTATTTT
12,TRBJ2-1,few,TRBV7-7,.,CASSTQGGEQFF,TGTGCCAGCAGCACACAGGGAGGCGAGCAGTTCTTC
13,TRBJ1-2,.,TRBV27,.,CASSLRAENGYTF,TGTGCCAGCAGTTTACGCGCAGAGAATGGCTACACCTTC
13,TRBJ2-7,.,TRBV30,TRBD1,CAWTGQGANEQYF,TGTGCCTGGACTGGACAGGGGGCAAACGAGCAGTACTTC
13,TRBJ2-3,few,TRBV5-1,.,CASSHDLRDTQYF,TGCGCCAGCAGCCATGACCTTCGAGATACGCAGTATTTT
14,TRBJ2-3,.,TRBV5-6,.,CASSLPGLPDTQYF,TGTGCCAGCAGCTTGCCGGGTCTACCGGATACGCAGTATTTT
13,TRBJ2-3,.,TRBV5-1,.,CASNPGRTDTQYF,TGCGCCAGCAACCCCGGGAGAACAGATACGCAGTATTTT
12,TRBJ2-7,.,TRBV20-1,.,CSAWREVYEQYF,TGCAGTGCTTGGCGGGAAGTCTACGAGCAGTACTTC
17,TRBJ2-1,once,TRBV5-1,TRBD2,CASSPGLAGGPNNEQFF,TGCGCCAGCAGCCCAGGACTAGCGGGAGGGCCAAATAATGAGCAGTTCTTC
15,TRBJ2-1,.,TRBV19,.,CASSTSAGTRGSQFF,TGTGCCAGTAGTACCTCCGCTGGGACCCGGGGTTCGCAGTTCTTC